The 8 T cell receptor beta chains reported below all come from one sample, sequenced in a study of T cell repertoires in cytomegalovirus infection. From the reads, TCRdb called clonotypes with MiXCR, one entry per CDR3 protein. The sample lists 400,000 to 550,000 distinct CDR3 sequences; 11% were seen once. The sequencing sample was made of PBMCs. These receptors were obtained from a human donor in good health (CMV status not recorded). Some clones in this sample may be carry-over from other donors' samples.

This clonotype was counted ten times or more. This chain joins TRBV7-9 and TRBJ2-4, with D perhaps assigned TRBD1 or TRBD2 (5 bases each). The CDR3 length is 15 residues. The germline CDR1 and CDR2 sequences are SEHNR and FQNEAQ (reference sequence). V gave up 1 base and J gave up 5 bases, with 12 bases separating them. CDR3 amino acids: CASSLVGGDENIQYF. The CDR3 DNA reads TGTGCCAGCAGCTTAGTTGGGGGTGATGAAAACATTCAGTACTTC.

The table lists this clonotype with many counts. The chain links TRBV27 to TRBJ2-5; TRBD2 aligns across 11 bases. Germline loops: CDR1 MNHEY, CDR2 SMNVEV (reference sequence). The CDR3 extends over 17 amino acids. The trim removed 1 base at V and 2 bases at J, leaving 6 bases unmatched. The CDR3 is CASSLYSGRGEQETQYF. In DNA, the CDR3 is TGTGCCAGCAGTTTATATAGCGGGAGGGGTGAACAAGAGACCCAGTACTTC.

This clonotype was picked up many times. The chain uses TRBV5-4 and TRBJ1-2; a weak D match, TRBD1 (6 bases). CDR1 and CDR2 (germline): SGHNT, YYREEE (reference sequence). Trimming removed 4 bases at V and 2 bases at J, with 18 bases between. This CDR3 contains 16 residues. The CDR3 loop reads CASSPYKKGGNYGYTF. As DNA, the CDR3 is TGTGCCAGCAGCCCGTACAAGAAAGGGGGAAACTATGGCTACACCTTC.

This clonotype showed up just a few times. Here the CDR3 reads CSARDLGQGWDEKLFF. In DNA, the CDR3 is TGCAGTGCTAGAGATCTGGGGCAGGGGTGGGATGAAAAACTGTTTTTT. The rearrangement uses TRBV20-1 and TRBJ1-4, with D perhaps TRBD1 (6 bases). The CDR3 sequence is 16 residues long. The germline gives CDR1 DFQATT, CDR2 SNEGSKA (reference sequence). V was pared by 0 bases and J by 6 bases, with 17 bases between.

This chain uses TRBV5-4 with TRBJ2-5, with 8 bases fitting TRBD2. With 3 bases clipped from V and 7 bases from J, the junction kept 8 bases outside the gene matches. This CDR3 spans 14 amino acids. The germline V gene has CDR1 SGHNT and CDR2 YYREEE (reference sequence). CDR3 sequence (DNA): TGTGCCAGCAGCTCAGGGACTAGGGGCCTGACCCAGTACTTC. Protein: CASSSGTRGLTQYF.

This clonotype came up many times. This rearrangement joins TRBV2 to TRBJ2-3, with D possibly being TRBD2 (5 bases). The ends were cut back, 1 base at V and 6 bases at J, with 20 bases in the middle. The CDR3 runs 17 residues. CDR1 is SNHLY and CDR2 is FYNNEI in the germline V gene. The CDR3 spells CASSEEMEVSLTDTQYF. In DNA form, the CDR3 reads TGTGCCAGCAGTGAAGAGATGGAGGTATCTCTGACGGATACGCAGTATTTT. Drawing the rest from reference TRBV2 and TRBJ2-3, the complete variable domain is EPEVTQTPSHQVTQMGQEVILRCVPISNHLYFYWYRQILGQKVEFLVSFYNNEISEKSEIFDDQFSVERPDGSNFTLKIRSTKLEDSAMYFCASSEEMEVSLTDTQYFGPGTRLTVL.

This clonotype was seen a handful of times. The DNA of the CDR3 is TGTGCCAGCAGTGACGCAGGGCGGGACGGGGAGCTGTTTTTT. This gives the protein CASSDAGRDGELFF. The chain joins TRBV25-1 to TRBJ2-2, with D tentatively TRBD2 (6 bases). V lost 3 bases and J lost 7, with 12 bases in between. Germline CDR1 MGHDK, CDR2 SYGVNS. The CDR3 length is 14 residues. The full variable domain, its missing parts supplied by reference TRBV25-1 and TRBJ2-2, is EADIYQTPRYLVIGTGKKITLECSQTMGHDKMYWYQQDPGMELHLIHYSYGVNSTEKGDLSSESTVSRIRTEHFPLTLESARPSHTSQYLCASSDAGRDGELFFGEGSRLTVL.

The chain links TRBV2 to TRBJ2-4, with 12 nucleotides matching TRBD2. Germline V CDR1 and CDR2: SNHLY, FYNNEI. This CDR3 region has 20 residues. The J segment lost 1 base and the V segment lost 2 bases, leaving 12 bases of the junction unmatched. CDR3 bases: TGTGCCAGCAGTGAAATTCCGAGACTAGCGGGAGACTCGGCCAAAAACATTCAGTACTTC. Its protein is CASSEIPRLAGDSAKNIQYF.